The 25 T cell receptor beta chains below were found in one sample sequenced in a study of Ad26.COV2.S vaccination and SARS-CoV-2 variants. Treatment: 15 to 20 received Ad26.COV2.S at low or high dose, single or two shots; roughly five received placebo; per-sample allocation not given. Sampling occurred on day 63 after the first vaccine or placebo injection. Sequencing used immunoSEQ multiplex PCR; TCRdb keeps in-frame clones, though not all of them. The data contain 350,000 to 400,000 clones, 75% to 90% of them singletons. Here the sequenced sample was peripheral blood, taken in a trial of Ad26.COV2.S vaccine versus placebo. The receptors here all came from a person aged 18-65 years who received the Ad26.COV2.S COVID-19 vaccine or a placebo.

J is TRBJ2-7 and V is TRBV6-5; 8 bases agree with TRBD1. This CDR3 has 15 amino acids. The germline V gene has CDR1 MNHEY and CDR2 SVGAGI. V lost 5 bases to trimming and J lost 2 bases; unmatched junction nucleotides: 8. The CDR3, as DNA: TGTGCCAGCAGTATGACAGGGGTAGGCCCCTACGAGCAGTACTTC. Protein product: CASSMTGVGPYEQYF.

The chain has TRBV11-3 and TRBJ1-6, with D perhaps TRBD1 (5 bases). V gave up 0 bases and J gave up 7 bases, with 13 bases separating them. This CDR3 has 16 residues. From germline, CDR1 is SGHNT and CDR2 YENEEA. DNA for the CDR3: TGTGCCAGCAGCTTAGACGGGGCAGGTGAGAATTCACCCCTCCACTTT. Amino acid sequence: CASSLDGAGENSPLHF. The entire variable domain, with the rest obtained from reference TRBV11-3 and TRBJ1-6, is as follows: EAGVVQSPRYKIIEKKQPVAFWCNPISGHNTLYWYLQNLGQGPELLIRYENEEAVDDSQLPKDRFSAERLKGVDSTLKIQPAELGDSAVYLCASSLDGAGENSPLHFGNGTRLTVT.

Comments on this clone: Other DNA sequences in the same sample also yield this CDR3. The J gene is TRBJ2-3, the V gene TRBV6-6; D uncertain. The germline gives CDR1 MNHNY, CDR2 SVGAGI (reference sequence). The CDR3 length is 14 residues. Trimming took off 0 bases at V and 1 base at J, with 5 bases between the two ends. This CDR3 reads CASSYSRRTDTQYF. Written as DNA, the CDR3 is TGTGCCAGCAGTTACTCCCGACGCACAGATACGCAGTATTTT.

This clone was counted once. Other DNA sequences within the sample encode an identical CDR3. The genes are TRBV5-1 and TRBJ1-2, with D tentatively TRBD1 (5 bases). With 0 bases removed from V and 4 bases from J, the gap between germline ends came to 10 bases. The CDR3 spans 14 residues. Germline lookup yields CDR1 SGHRS and CDR2 YFSETQ. CDR3 coding DNA: TGCGCCAGCAGCTTGGACACGGGGACCTATGGCTACACCTTC. Residues: CASSLDTGTYGYTF. The complete variable domain, with remaining parts taken from reference TRBV5-1 and TRBJ1-2, reads KAGVTQTPRYLIKTRGQQVTLSCSPISGHRSVSWYQQTPGQGLQFLFEYFSETQRNKGNFPGRFSGRQFSNSRSEMNVSTLELGDSALYLCASSLDTGTYGYTFGSGTRLTVV.

The rearrangement joins TRBV19 to TRBJ1-1; possibly TRBD1 for D (6 bases). Germline CDR1 LNHDA, CDR2 SQIVND (reference sequence). V was pared by 3 bases and J by 8 bases, with 13 bases between. The CDR3 covers 13 residues. The CDR3: CASSMGTMREAFF. DNA of the CDR3: TGTGCCAGTAGTATGGGGACAATGAGGGAAGCTTTCTTT.

The CDR3 sequence: CASSLGTVAAYEQYF. CDR3 DNA: TGTGCCAGCAGTTTAGGTACCGTCGCAGCCTACGAGCAGTACTTC. The V gene is TRBV28, the J gene TRBJ2-7; unclear D gene. This CDR3 region has 15 residues. V was trimmed by 2 bases and J by 2 bases, leaving 13 bases between them. The germline V gene has CDR1 MDHEN and CDR2 SYDVKM.

The chain combines TRBV9 with TRBJ1-4; 7 bases line up with TRBD1. CDR3 length equals 15 residues. Germline V gives CDR1 SGDLS, CDR2 YYNGEE. Trimming removed 3 bases from V and 8 bases from J; junction bases left unmatched: 10. This CDR3 is CASSAEGGFGEKLFF. CDR3 nucleotides: TGTGCCAGCAGCGCGGAAGGGGGCTTTGGGGAAAAACTGTTTTTT.

This chain links TRBV4-1 with TRBJ2-6; tentative D call: TRBD1 (6 bases). The CDR3 is 16 residues long. CDR1 is MGHRA and CDR2 is YSYEKL in the germline V gene. V shed 0 bases and J shed 0 bases, with 6 bases lying between them. CDR3 nucleotide sequence: TGCGCCAGCAGCCAAGAAGGGGGCTCTGGGGCCAACGTCCTGACTTTC. This gives the protein CASSQEGGSGANVLTF.

V and J are TRBV12-3 or TRBV12-4 and TRBJ1-1; tentative D call: TRBD1 (5 bases). Trimming removed 4 bases from V and 5 bases from J, with 8 bases in between. There are 12 residues in the CDR3. The CDR3 nucleotides read TGTGCCAGCAGTTCCGGGGGGACTGAAGCTTTCTTT. Its translation is CASSSGGTEAFF.

This rearrangement joins TRBV29-1 to TRBJ2-2; D gene uncertain. This CDR3 region has 12 residues. Germline V gene data show CDR1 as SQVTM and CDR2 as ANQGSEA. V was trimmed by 5 bases and J by 4 bases, leaving 8 bases between them. CDR3 DNA sequence: TGCAGCGTTTTCCTCGGCACCGGGGAGCTGTTTTTT. Its translation is CSVFLGTGELFF.

This clone was recorded a few times. The J gene is TRBJ1-6, the V gene TRBV4-1, with 8 bases matching TRBD1. The CDR3 has 16 residues. The V segment lost 1 base and the J segment 6 bases; nucleotides outside the gene matches: 5. Germline CDR1 and CDR2: MGHRA and YSYEKL. The CDR3 bases are TGCGCCAGCAGCCAAGCCGGGACAGGACTTAATTCACCCCTCCACTTT. Protein sequence: CASSQAGTGLNSPLHF.

The genes are TRBV5-4 and TRBJ2-5, with TRBD2 matching over 12 bases. The CDR3 has 16 residues. V shed 5 bases, J shed 3 bases, and the junction held 8 bases outside the gene matches. Germline lookup yields CDR1 SGHNT and CDR2 YYREEE (reference sequence). In DNA form, the CDR3 reads TGTGCCAGCAGTCTAAGACTAGCGGGGGTAGAAGAGACCCAGTACTTC. The encoded protein is CASSLRLAGVEETQYF.

The chain carries TRBV7-2 and TRBJ1-2; D is unclear. V was clipped by 6 bases and J by 2 bases, with 10 bases between them. CDR1 is SGHTA, CDR2 FQGNSA, per germline. The CDR3 covers 13 residues. The CDR3 spells CASRPGLNYGYTF. DNA for the CDR3: TGTGCCAGCAGACCCGGACTGAACTATGGCTACACCTTC.

This clone has a handful of counts. The junction does not match germline at one end; this may be a read error. The chain carries TRBV7-7 and TRBJ2-2, with a tentative D call TRBD2 (5 bases). Germline V gives CDR1 SSHAT, CDR2 FNYEAQ (reference sequence). This CDR3 spans 16 amino acids. This chain's CDR3 is CASSFRGPPNTGELFF. Written as DNA, the CDR3 is TGTGCTAGCAGCTTTCGGGGTCCCCCTAACACCGGGGAGCTGTTTTTT.

This rearrangement joins TRBV2 to TRBJ1-1; D is undetermined. The CDR3 has 13 residues. CDR1 and CDR2 from the germline V gene are SNHLY and FYNNEI. The germline V and J ends were trimmed by 5 bases and 8 bases, with 15 bases remaining between them. The CDR3 protein is CASSWTSLGEAFF. DNA of the CDR3: TGTGCCAGCAGTTGGACCAGCCTCGGGGAAGCTTTCTTT.

The chain links TRBV30 to TRBJ2-7; D not certain. Trimming removed 0 bases at V and 1 base at J, with 10 bases between. The germline gives CDR1 GTSNPN, CDR2 SVGIG (reference sequence). The CDR3 totals 14 residues. CDR3 loop: CAWSVSVGSYEQYF. The CDR3 DNA reads TGTGCCTGGAGTGTATCCGTGGGGTCCTACGAGCAGTACTTC.

This CDR3 reads CATPRGGGLTDTQYF. CDR3 in DNA: TGTGCCACCCCGAGGGGCGGGGGGCTCACAGATACGCAGTATTTT. The chain uses TRBV27 and TRBJ2-3, with 8 bases that match TRBD2. V was pared by 10 bases and J by 2 bases, with 11 bases of the junction left unmatched. Germline V CDR1 and CDR2: MNHEY, SMNVEV (reference sequence). The CDR3 extends over 15 amino acids.

V gene TRBV12-5 combines with J gene TRBJ2-1; no clear D. Germline values: CDR1 LGHNT, CDR2 FRNRAP. V lost 5 bases, J lost 8 bases, and 16 bases lay in between. CDR3 length: 14 amino acids. The CDR3 nucleotides read TGTGCTAGTGGTGCGCTACCCACAAGGGATGAGCAGTTCTTC. Its translation: CASGALPTRDEQFF.

V usage is TRBV20-1 and J usage is TRBJ2-1; D is possibly TRBD1 (6 bases). The CDR3 sequence is 14 residues long. Germline V lookup: CDR1 DFQATT, CDR2 SNEGSKA (reference sequence). V was cut by 6 bases and J by 1 base, with 13 bases left in between. CDR3 in amino acids: CSASWGRSYNEQFF. In DNA form, the CDR3 reads TGCAGTGCCAGTTGGGGGCGGTCCTACAATGAGCAGTTCTTC.

The chain joins TRBV7-8 to TRBJ2-5; no firm D call. Looked up from germline, CDR1 is SGHVS and CDR2 is FQNEAQ. V was cut by 2 bases and J by 4 bases, with 11 bases left in between. The CDR3 length is 14 residues. The DNA for the CDR3 is TGTGCCAGCAGCTTAAAGGCTTACGGAGAGACCCAGTACTTC. Its protein product is CASSLKAYGETQYF.

The rearrangement links TRBV5-5 to TRBJ1-3; no definite D call. Per the germline V gene, CDR1 is SGHKS and CDR2 is YYEKEE (reference sequence). This CDR3 comprises 14 residues. The ends were cut back, 2 bases at V and 3 bases at J, with 9 bases in the middle. The CDR3 DNA reads as TGTGCCAGCAGCTTAGGGTCTTTTGGAAACACCATATATTTT. This encodes CASSLGSFGNTIYF.

J is TRBJ1-5 and V is TRBV18, with D maybe TRBD1 (5 bases). Germline values: CDR1 KGHSH, CDR2 LQKENI. V was trimmed by 3 bases and J by 5 bases, leaving 14 bases between them. The CDR3 is made up of 15 amino acids. The CDR3 is CASSPGPDRDQPQHF. CDR3 DNA sequence: TGTGCCAGCTCACCGGGACCAGACAGAGATCAGCCCCAGCATTTT.

The V and J genes are TRBV7-9 and TRBJ2-5; maybe TRBD2 (6 bases). Trimming removed 2 bases from V and 8 bases from J, with 12 bases in between. Germline CDR1 is SEHNR and CDR2 is FQNEAQ (reference sequence). This CDR3 has 13 residues. Written as DNA, the CDR3 is TGTGCCAGCAGCTTACGGAGGGGAGACACCCAGTACTTC. It encodes CASSLRRGDTQYF. Drawing the rest from reference TRBV7-9 and TRBJ2-5, the complete variable domain is DTGVSQNPRHKITKRGQNVTFRCDPISEHNRLYWYRQTLGQGPEFLTYFQNEAQLEKSRLLSDRFSAERPKGSFSTLEIQRTEQGDSAMYLCASSLRRGDTQYFGPGTRLLVL.

This chain connects TRBV10-3 to TRBJ2-3; weak D call: TRBD1 (5 bases). Germline-derived CDR1 and CDR2 are ENHRY and SYGVKD. V lost 6 bases and J 2 bases, leaving 9 bases between the germline ends. This CDR3 has 13 residues. CDR3: CAIRQEVTDTQYF. In DNA form, the CDR3 reads TGTGCCATCAGACAGGAAGTCACAGATACGCAGTATTTT.

The V and J genes are TRBV5-1 and TRBJ2-2; D ambiguous. Trimming removed 2 bases at V and 4 bases at J, with 12 bases between. This CDR3 is 15 amino acids long. The germline CDR1 and CDR2 sequences are SGHRS and YFSETQ. The CDR3 DNA reads TGCGCCAGCAGCTTTTCCTCGAGCAGCACCGGGGAGCTGTTTTTT. Amino acid sequence: CASSFSSSSTGELFF.